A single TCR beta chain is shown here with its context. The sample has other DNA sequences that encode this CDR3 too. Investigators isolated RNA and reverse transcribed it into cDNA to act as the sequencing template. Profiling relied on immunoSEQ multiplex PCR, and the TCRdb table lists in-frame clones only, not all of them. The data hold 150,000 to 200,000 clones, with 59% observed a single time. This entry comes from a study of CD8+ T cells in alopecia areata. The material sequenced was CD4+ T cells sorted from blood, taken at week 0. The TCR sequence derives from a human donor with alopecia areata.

The CDR3 sequence: CSVGRGSSYEQYF. As DNA, the CDR3 is TGCAGCGTTGGTCGCGGAAGCTCCTACGAGCAGTACTTC. The V call is TRBV29-1, the J call TRBJ2-7; D uncertain. The CDR3 has 13 amino acids. V gave up 4 bases and J gave up 0 bases, with 10 bases separating them. Looked up from germline, CDR1 is SQVTM and CDR2 is ANQGSEA.